A selection of T cell receptor beta chains follows, all from one sample in a study of patients and donors after allogeneic stem cell transplantation. Each CDR3 protein gets one entry after TCRdb re-called the RT-PCR reads with MiXCR. The data contain roughly 180,000 distinct CDR3 sequences, around 41% of them seen just once; the ten biggest clones take up less than 40%. Sequenced input: blood, either unsorted or a sorted T cell fraction (not recorded which). The source of these receptors is a human donor who was either an allogeneic HSCT recipient or a stem cell or donor lymphocyte infusion donor (not recorded which). It is not recorded whose cells these are; they may come from a transplant donor. CDR3s include the opening cysteine and the closing phenylalanine or tryptophan. A D gene is named only where the DNA matches it firmly. Part of the rows lack a size; the others show once, few, many or a class for expanded clones.

D,J,size,V,DNA,CDR3
.,TRBJ1-4,.,TRBV4-1,TGCGCCGGCAGCCAACCTCGCCTACAGGGTGCGAATGAAAAACTGTTTTTT,CAGSQPRLQGANEKLFF
.,TRBJ1-2,.,TRBV3-1,TGTGCCAGCAGCCAAGACCCGCTCGTGGGGAGCAACTATGGCTACACCTTC,CASSQDPLVGSNYGYTF
.,TRBJ1-4,.,TRBV7-9,TGTGCCAGCGGGTCCAATGAAAAACTGTTTTTT,CASGSNEKLFF
TRBD1,TRBJ2-4,.,TRBV5-1,TGCGCCAGCAGCTTGGGGCCGACAGGGCCCGGGGCTAAAAACATTCAGTACTTC,CASSLGPTGPGAKNIQYF
.,TRBJ1-1,many,TRBV20-1,TGCAGTGCTAGGTTCGTGGGCAACACTGAAGCTTTCTTT,CSARFVGNTEAFF
TRBD1,TRBJ1-5,.,TRBV2,TGTGCCAAGGGACAGGGCGGAAATCAGCCCCAGCATTTT,CAKGQGGNQPQHF
.,TRBJ2-7,.,TRBV20-1,TGCAGTGGGGTTGACTCCTACGAGCAGTACTTC,CSGVDSYEQYF
.,TRBJ2-7,few,TRBV7-9,TGTGCCAGCAGCTCCCTCGACGAGCAGTACTTC,CASSSLDEQYF
.,TRBJ2-1,.,TRBV5-1,TGCGCCAGCATGCGACTACACACTAACAATGAGCAGTTCTTC,CASMRLHTNNEQFF
.,TRBJ2-7,few,TRBV4-3,TGCGCCAGCAGCCAAAATACCGGGACCGGCTCCTACGAGCAGTACTTC,CASSQNTGTGSYEQYF
.,TRBJ1-3,few,TRBV9,TGTGCCAGCAGCGGACAAGGAACAGCTGGAAACACCATATATTTT,CASSGQGTAGNTIYF
TRBD1,TRBJ2-7,.,TRBV5-1,TGCGCCAGCAGCGTGGACAGGGTTGCGTTCGACGAGCAGTACTTC,CASSVDRVAFDEQYF
.,TRBJ2-1,.,TRBV27,TGTGCCAGCAGTTTATTGGAGGAGCCAACCTACAATGAGCAGTTCTTC,CASSLLEEPTYNEQFF
TRBD1,TRBJ1-1,.,TRBV5-1,TGCGCCAGCAGCTCGGGACAGGGGGCCCCTGAAGCTTTCTTT,CASSSGQGAPEAFF
.,TRBJ1-1,.,TRBV5-5,TGTGCCAGCAGTACCGGGACACTGAACACTGAAGCTTTCTTT,CASSTGTLNTEAFF
.,TRBJ1-2,.,TRBV20-1,TGCAGTGCTCTGTTATGGGGCTACACCTTC,CSALLWGYTF
.,TRBJ1-1,.,TRBV6-2/TRBV6-3,TGTGCCAGCAGTTACAGGGGCTTGAACACTGAAGCTTTCTTT,CASSYRGLNTEAFF